This T cell receptor beta chain stems from a study of Graves' ophthalmopathy and Graves' hyperthyroidism (dated 2018 in TCRdb). Looking at the study overall: Peripheral blood was collected at initial diagnosis, before any treatment. An independent validation cohort comprised around 19 hyperthyroidism patients and some 16 patients who later progressed from hyperthyroidism to ophthalmopathy. Once sampling was done, hyperthyroidism patients were given methimazole at a starting dose of 30 mg daily, while ophthalmopathy patients were given high-dose intravenous methylprednisolone. In total, around 130 blood samples were TCR-sequenced: approximately 42 ophthalmopathy, some 75 hyperthyroidism and some 17 hyperthyroidism-to-ophthalmopathy patients. The approximately 90 discovery patients were divided at random into training and test sets in a 7:3 ratio. A discovery set of 95 to 100 patients (approximately 42 ophthalmopathy, 57 stable hyperthyroidism) was enrolled to explore V-J signatures distinguishing ophthalmopathy from hyperthyroidism. In more than five hyperthyroidism patients, T-cell repertoires of thyroid tissue and blood were compared. The study used signatures of the TCR beta repertoire to tell Graves' ophthalmopathy apart from Graves' hyperthyroidism and to predict which patients would progress to ophthalmopathy.

Patients with ophthalmopathy had moderately to severely active disease, with a Clinical Activity Score of 3 or more, a NOSPECS grade of 4 or more, and a disease duration of less than 3 months. Anyone with other autoimmune diseases, uncontrolled infections, pregnancy or lactation was excluded from the study. Diagnosis was based on clinical symptoms, serum thyroxine, TRAb, thyroid ultrasound and orbital computed tomography. Ficoll-Paque density gradient centrifugation was used to isolate PBMCs from around 10 ml of fresh peripheral blood. Trizol reagent was used to extract the total RNA, and its quality was then checked on an Agilent 2100 Bioanalyzer. The CDR3 runs 14 residues from the cysteine to the phenylalanine. The retained sequence is limited to the CDR3, 42 bases, with the frame set at the first base. Taken from the germline V gene, the CDR1 and CDR2 loops are MNHEY and SVGAGI. The germline V and J ends show losses of 7 bases and 2 bases respectively, and no gene match explains 5 bases of the junction.

For repertoire sequencing, the TCR beta CDR3 regions were amplified from RNA transcripts. A first-round RT-PCR used HTBI primers with the Qiagen OneStep RT-PCR kit, followed by a second-round multiplex PCR, size selection and purification. Libraries were sequenced paired-end with 100 bp reads on an Illumina HiSeq2000. Processing in the source paper ran as follows. Reads were processed with SOAPnuke, discarding reads with adapters, uncalled bases, mean Phred below 15, or no exact constant-primer or identifier match. High-quality paired reads were merged with COPE v1.2.5. Each unique nucleotide sequence was defined as a clonotype, and clonotypes were aligned to IMGT TRB V, D and J references with MiTCR v1.1. The analysis was limited to V-J combinations with a frequency above 0.0001, which together covered just over 98% of the repertoires. For each V-J combination, a TCR clonal expansion and chaos score was defined as the ratio of F50 clonal expansion to chaos observed in the TCRdist matrix. Welch's t-statistics and random forest were used to reduce features to about a dozen V-J combinations, which were fed into a naive Bayes classifier. Thyroid-blood repertoire similarity was quantified with the Morisita-Horn index. TCRdb itself trimmed the public reads at Q25 with fastp, ran MiXCR and retained productive beta chains. When rows share a CDR3 protein, they turn into one entry using the most common DNA and genes. The V and J calls come from TCRdb's annotation, not from the publication. The sample table holds roughly 400,000 distinct CDR3 sequences, of which roughly 18% were seen once. The biggest ten clones account for roughly 1.5% of the sample.

Overall study results and their limits: In validation, the model predicted ophthalmopathy progression with over 60% sensitivity and roughly 72% specificity; some 13 predicted patients were CT-confirmed with GO in a median of approximately 6.2 months. Sample size was not predetermined statistically, and investigators were not blinded to group allocation. Among expanded thyroid clonotypes with frequency above 0.001, most also showed up in blood, which suggests that blood repertoires may reflect the thyroid immune response. In cross-validation, the 13-signature model distinguished ophthalmopathy from stable hyperthyroidism with about 90% sensitivity and around 83% specificity, while in the test set the corresponding values were about 80% and 75%.

Many counts were recorded for this clonotype. Its antigen has not been determined. No per-base quality is available; no much larger clone lies one base away. The TCR was taken from a woman between 18 and 29 years old with Graves' ophthalmopathy. Donor details come from another sample of the same person, matched by shared clones. The sequenced material came from peripheral blood. Rearrangement joined TRBV6-5 to TRBJ1-3, and 7 bases in between align with TRBD1. The CDR3 is CASTRTGAGNTIYF. The nucleotide sequence is TGTGCCAGCACCAGAACAGGGGCTGGAAACACCATATATTTT.